The 19 T cell receptor beta chains below come from one sample, sequenced in a study of regulatory T cells in long-lasting Graves disease. Time point here: persistent/refractory GD, antithyroid drugs over 5 years with positive TRAb. Generation of the TCR library employed RNA extracted from PBMCs. CDR3 regions were amplified by Arm-PCR using iRepertoire HTBI primers to build TCR beta libraries. A single record per CDR3 protein comes from TCRdb applying MiXCR to the multiplex PCR reads. The table records under 350,000 distinct CDR3 sequences, 22% of them present only once. The starting material was peripheral blood mononuclear cells (PBMCs), obtained when the disease was refractory, from a patient treated with antithyroid drugs. The receptors were sampled from a female donor with Graves disease.

This clonotype was detected ten times or more. The gene calls are TRBV2 and TRBJ1-4, with 9 bases that match TRBD1. The CDR3 covers 16 residues. Looked up from germline, CDR1 is SNHLY and CDR2 is FYNNEI. Trimming at V came to 9 bases and at J to 11 bases, leaving 19 bases not matched to a gene. The CDR3 protein is CASGYPSGQGKGKLFF. The CDR3 nucleotides are TGTGCCAGTGGCTACCCTTCGGGACAGGGAAAAGGGAAACTGTTTTTT.

For this clonotype: Just one base apart from a much larger clone, this may be a read error. V usage is TRBV28 and J usage is TRBJ2-6; D possibly matches TRBD1 or TRBD2 (5 bases each). V shed 8 bases and J shed 0 bases, with 17 bases lying between them. The CDR3 covers 17 residues. Germline CDR1 and CDR2: MDHEN and SYDVKM. The CDR3 bases are TGTGCCAGCGAGGGGCAGGATCTGATCTCTGGGGCCAACGTCCTGACTTTC. It translates to CASEGQDLISGANVLTF.

V gene TRBV5-5 combines with J gene TRBJ2-7; D not resolved. This CDR3 region has 15 residues. Germline lookup yields CDR1 SGHKS and CDR2 YYEKEE (reference sequence). V dropped 4 bases and J dropped 0 bases, with 14 bases sitting between them. This CDR3 is CASSKTGSLSYEQYF. As DNA, the CDR3 is TGTGCCAGCAGCAAGACCGGGTCCCTCTCCTACGAGCAGTACTTC.

This clonotype was seen at least ten times. The chain joins TRBV28 to TRBJ1-1; 7 bases are a match to TRBD1. CDR1 and CDR2 from the germline V gene are MDHEN and SYDVKM. V shed 6 bases and J 4 bases; nucleotides not matched to a gene: 14. This CDR3 has 16 residues. CDR3 region: CASSQGDDMRGTEAFF. CDR3 bases: TGTGCCAGCAGCCAGGGGGATGACATGCGGGGCACTGAAGCTTTCTTT.

This chain connects TRBV30 to TRBJ2-5, with a possible D match to TRBD2 (6 bases). The J call could be wrong; TRBJ2-7 is a better fit for the DNA end. CDR3 length: 15 amino acids. Germline CDR1 GTSNPN, CDR2 SVGIG (reference sequence). The CDR3 coding sequence is TGTGCCTGGAGTTTGGGGCCTAGCGACTCCTACGAGCAGTACTTC. It encodes CAWSLGPSDSYEQYF.

This clonotype was picked up many times. The gene calls are TRBV20-1 and TRBJ2-5; 9 nucleotides align to TRBD2. The V gene end was trimmed by 6 bases and the J gene end by 4 bases; junction bases not matched to a gene: 3. The CDR3 consists of 12 residues. Germline CDR1 and CDR2: DFQATT and SNEGSKA (reference sequence). The CDR3 sequence is CSAPAGGETQYF. The CDR3 region has the DNA TGCAGTGCCCCAGCGGGAGGAGAGACCCAGTACTTC.

This clonotype appeared a few times. Just one base apart from a much larger clone, this may be a read error. The rearrangement joins TRBV7-8 to TRBJ2-5; no clear D. The CDR3 totals 14 residues. In germline, CDR1 is SGHVS, CDR2 FQNEAQ. Trimming stripped 1 base from V and 0 bases from J, with 6 bases between. In DNA, the CDR3 is TGTGCCAGCAGCTTAGAGGCGTACCAAGAGACCCAGTACTTC. Translating gives CASSLEAYQETQYF.

In nucleotides, the CDR3 is TGCGCCAGCAGCCAGGGGACTAGCGGGAAATACGAGCAGTACTTC. It translates to CASSQGTSGKYEQYF. The V call is TRBV4-3, the J call TRBJ2-7; 13 nucleotides line up with TRBD2. The CDR3 is made up of 15 amino acids. Germline V CDR1 and CDR2: LGHNA, YSLEER. Unmatched junction bases numbered 3, after V lost 3 bases and J lost 4 bases.

This clonotype is a singleton in its sample. This may arise from a read error, as a much more abundant clone is one base away. The rearrangement joins TRBV3-1 to TRBJ2-2; tentatively, D is TRBD2 (6 bases). This CDR3 is built from 15 residues. Per germline, CDR1 LGHDT and CDR2 YNNKEL (reference sequence). In nucleotides, the CDR3 is TGTGCCCGCAGCCAGCCGGGACTCAACACCGGGGAGCTGTTTTTT. Protein product: CARSQPGLNTGELFF. Variable domain in full (rest from reference TRBV3-1 and TRBJ2-2): DTAVSQTPKYLVTQMGNDKSIKCEQNLGHDTMYWYKQDSKKFLKIMFSYNNKELIINETVPNRFSPKSPDKAHLNLHINSLELGDSAVYFCARSQPGLNTGELFFGEGSRLTVL.

This clonotype was found many times. The chain carries TRBV11-1 and TRBJ2-5, with TRBD2 identical over 10 bases. The CDR3 covers 16 residues. The J segment lost 0 bases and the V segment lost 1 base, leaving 2 bases of the junction unmatched. In germline, CDR1 is SGHAT, CDR2 FQDESV (reference sequence). CDR3 in DNA: TGTGCCAGCAGCTTAGGTCTAGCGGGAGACCAAGAGACCCAGTACTTC. Its protein is CASSLGLAGDQETQYF. The variable domain in full, completed from reference TRBV11-1 and TRBJ2-5, reads EAEVAQSPRYKITEKSQAVAFWCDPISGHATLYWYRQILGQGPELLVQFQDESVVDDSQLPKDRFSAERLKGVDSTLKIQPAELGDSAMYLCASSLGLAGDQETQYFGPGTRLLVL.

The chain links TRBV7-9 to TRBJ2-5, with 13 bases fitting TRBD2. From germline, CDR1 is SEHNR and CDR2 FQNEAQ (reference sequence). The CDR3 consists of 17 residues. V trimming: 3 bases; J trimming: 0 bases; junction bases outside the gene matches: 4. The CDR3 DNA reads TGTGCCAGCAGCTTCGCCGGGACTAGCGGGGACCAAGAGACCCAGTACTTC. The encoded protein is CASSFAGTSGDQETQYF.

Many counts were recorded for this clonotype. V usage is TRBV11-2 and J usage is TRBJ1-6, with unresolved D. The CDR3 is made up of 16 amino acids. V gave up 4 bases and J gave up 10 bases, with 20 bases separating them. CDR1 is SGHAT and CDR2 is FQNNGV in the germline V gene. The CDR3 sequence: CASSSDPFRSGSPLHF. CDR3 coding DNA: TGTGCCAGCAGCTCCGACCCCTTCCGCTCGGGGTCACCCCTCCACTTT.

The chain has TRBV4-1 and TRBJ1-1, with D hard to call. The CDR3 has 14 amino acids. CDR1 MGHRA and CDR2 YSYEKL come from the germline V gene. V was clipped by 1 base and J by 2 bases, with 8 bases between them. In nucleotides, the CDR3 is TGCGCCAGCAGCCAAGTGAGTTTAAACACTGAAGCTTTCTTT. The encoded protein is CASSQVSLNTEAFF.

The chain joins TRBV30 to TRBJ2-2; D might be TRBD1 (6 bases). CDR3 length: 13 amino acids. CDR1 GTSNPN and CDR2 SVGIG come from the germline V gene (reference sequence). Trimming left V 0 bases short and J 5 bases short, with 7 bases between. CDR3 sequence: CAWSVGATGELFF. The CDR3 DNA reads TGTGCCTGGAGTGTGGGGGCAACCGGGGAGCTGTTTTTT.

This clonotype was observed a handful of times. The genes are TRBV6-5 and TRBJ2-2, with a weak D call TRBD1 (5 bases). This CDR3 comprises 16 residues. Germline V gene data show CDR1 as MNHEY and CDR2 as SVGAGI. Trimming left V 4 bases short and J 0 bases short, with 12 bases between. CDR3 sequence (DNA): TGTGCCAGCAGTTCGGCCTTCAGGGCGAACACCGGGGAGCTGTTTTTT. Its translation is CASSSAFRANTGELFF.

This clonotype was seen only a few times. This sequence joins TRBV18 and TRBJ1-1; no reliable D call. The CDR3 contains 14 residues. Looked up from germline, CDR1 is KGHSH and CDR2 is LQKENI. The germline V and J ends were trimmed by 10 bases and 0 bases, with 15 bases remaining between them. The CDR3 bases are TGTGCCACCCGGCTCCCGAGCTTGAACACTGAAGCTTTCTTT. It yields the protein CATRLPSLNTEAFF.

This chain uses TRBV6-2 or TRBV6-3 with TRBJ2-2, with TRBD2 matching 7 bases. This CDR3 is 16 amino acids long. Germline CDR1 is MNHEY and CDR2 is SVGEGT. Germline trimming cut 7 bases from V and 2 bases from J; bases unmatched to any gene: 10. CDR3 in amino acids: CASKEWAGVNTGELFF. The CDR3 bases are TGTGCCAGCAAGGAATGGGCGGGAGTAAACACCGGGGAGCTGTTTTTT.

Concerning this clonotype: A much more abundant neighbour one base away suggests this may be a read error. The CDR3 reads CASSLEASGTNVLTF. CDR3 nucleotides: TGTGCCAGCAGCTTGGAGGCCTCTGGGACCAACGTCCTGACTTTC. The V gene is TRBV5-4, the J gene TRBJ2-6; D remains ambiguous. Per the germline V gene, CDR1 is SGHNT and CDR2 is YYREEE (reference sequence). This CDR3 comprises 15 residues.

This clonotype appeared a few times. J is TRBJ2-5 and V is TRBV13, with TRBD2 identical over 14 bases. There are 17 residues in the CDR3. The trim removed 4 bases at V and 4 bases at J, leaving 8 bases unmatched. Germline V gene data show CDR1 as PRHDT and CDR2 as FYEKMQ (reference sequence). As DNA, the CDR3 is TGTGCCAGCAGCTCGCGACTAGCGGGAGGGGTGAGAGAGACCCAGTACTTC. Translation: CASSSRLAGGVRETQYF. The whole variable domain, filled in from reference TRBV13 and TRBJ2-5, reads AAGVIQSPRHLIKEKRETATLKCYPIPRHDTVYWYQQGPGQDPQFLISFYEKMQSDKGSIPDRFSAQQFSDYHSELNMSSLELGDSALYFCASSSRLAGGVRETQYFGPGTRLLVL.